This is a list of T cell receptor beta chains from one sample in a study of OX40 agonist ivuxolimab in advanced cancers. Repertoires were generated with immunoSEQ multiplex PCR, while TCRdb's copy carries only in-frame clones and drops some. The repertoire holds tens of thousands of clones, with around 86% as singletons. The sequencing used CD4+ or CD8+ T cells sorted from blood, collected in a trial of the OX40 agonist ivuxolimab. The receptors stem from an adult with an advanced solid tumor such as melanoma, head and neck, liver or kidney cancer. Both conserved end residues are part of each CDR3. The size entry is marked missing in some rows and otherwise reads once, few, many or a size class.

12	TRBV10-1	NA	CASSEAAGKQFF
17	TRBV19	NA	CASSTGTWGIEPYEQYF
14	TRBV28	NA	CASSLSRDTKAAFF
17	TRBV9	few	CASSVATGFGNQETQYF
15	TRBV28	once	CASLPSLRVTQPQHF
13	TRBV7-2	NA	CASSLGRDETQYF
16	TRBV7-2	NA	CASSLGRVAGNQPQHF
12	TRBV29-1	NA	CSVEDPTDKQFF
13	TRBV5-1	NA	CASSLISPDTQYF
13	TRBV10-3	few	CAISVLDGGELFF
13	TRBV6-1	NA	CANRRDGNYGYTF
16	TRBV4-3	NA	CASSPGAGPRGETQYF
15	TRBV5-8	NA	CASSTLEGGTYEQYF
14	TRBV18	few	CASSPEGAHQPQHF
16	TRBV7-9	once	CASSLALGGGTDTQYF
17	TRBV11-2	NA	CASSSNSRRAAYNEQFF
16	TRBV7-9	NA	CASSLAEGIAKNIQYF
14	TRBV6-1	NA	CASSKRGFSYEQYF
15	TRBV11-2	NA	CASSHLAGLSNEQFF
16	TRBV2	NA	CASSEDRLYSNQPQHF
15	TRBV28	NA	CASNLLGGEGTEAFF
14	TRBV18	NA	CASSLGTVDQPQHF
15	TRBV6-5	NA	CASSSPSAGNQPQHF
14	TRBV11-1	NA	CASSLQGANYGYTF
14	TRBV30	few	CAWSPRGGVETQYF
14	TRBV19	NA	CASSSADRAYGYTF
14	TRBV10-3	NA	CAISRDSYFYEQYF
18	TRBV28	NA	CASSFYTRRGVSNQPQHF
15	TRBV2	NA	CASSKQGDVGYEQYF
15	TRBV2	few	CASSEFGTGNSPLHF
12	TRBV28	NA	CASTAPPYEQYF
13	TRBV19	few	CASSVDRVAPLHF
20	TRBV28	few	CASSLTPKVVRSSYNSPLHF
9	TRBV6-1	NA	CASREGYTF
14	TRBV7-2	NA	CASSLGPDNTEAFF
15	TRBV7-2	NA	CASSFPRTTTDTQYF
18	TRBV18	NA	CASSPNPDRPRPTDTQYF
13	TRBV28	NA	CASTRSGAETQYF
14	TRBV6-5	NA	CASSISDSNYGYTF
14	TRBV6-5	once	CASSRGGPKETQYF
14	TRBV5-1	NA	CASSWDRAGVGYTF
17	TRBV27	NA	CASSIKQGPGVISPLHF
12	TRBV11-3	NA	CASSLTSRELFF
12	TRBV5-1	NA	CASSPLEDTQYF
16	TRBV9	NA	CASSVDLGQVDSEAFF
16	TRBV28	NA	CASSYMDLYSNQPQHF
15	TRBV4-3	NA	CASSQVGSATGELFF
14	TRBV5-1	NA	CASSSGTHPYEQYF
15	TRBV9	NA	CASSVAPGASYGYTF
14	TRBV9	NA	CASSSRGTNEKLFF
15	TRBV7-2	NA	CASSLGRGGADTQYF
14	TRBV6-1	NA	CASSESLGNQPQHF
14	TRBV28	few	CASSFQGYGQPQHF
14	TRBV6-1	NA	CASSDRGFHNEQFF